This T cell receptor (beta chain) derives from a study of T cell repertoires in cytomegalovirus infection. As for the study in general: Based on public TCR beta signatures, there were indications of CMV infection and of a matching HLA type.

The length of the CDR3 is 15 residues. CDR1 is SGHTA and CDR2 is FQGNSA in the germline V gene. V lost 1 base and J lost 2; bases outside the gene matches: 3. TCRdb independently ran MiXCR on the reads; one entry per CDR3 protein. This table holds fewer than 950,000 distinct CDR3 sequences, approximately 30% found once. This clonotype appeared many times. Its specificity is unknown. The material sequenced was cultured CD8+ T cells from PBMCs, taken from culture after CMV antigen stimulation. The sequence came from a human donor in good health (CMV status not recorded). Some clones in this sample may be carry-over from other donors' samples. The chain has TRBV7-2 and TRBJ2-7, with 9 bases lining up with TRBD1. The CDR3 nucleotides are TGTGCCAGCAGCTTAGTAGGGACAGGGACCTACGAGCAGTACGTC. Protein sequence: CASSLVGTGTYEQYV.